Listed below are T cell receptor beta chains from one sample, sequenced in a study of T cells in Graves' hyperthyroidism and ophthalmopathy. TCRdb reprocessed the multiplex PCR reads with MiXCR, giving one entry per CDR3 protein. The sample has hundreds of thousands of distinct CDR3 sequences; roughly a sixth are singletons. Sequencing was performed on blood. These receptors were taken from a woman aged 50 to 65 with Graves' hyperthyroidism that later progressed to Graves' ophthalmopathy. Each CDR3 is given with its conserved first and last residue. The order of the fields is D gene, J gene, clone size, V gene, CDR3 protein, CDR3 DNA. A D gene is named only where the DNA matches it firmly. For some rows the clone size is stated as once, few or many, or as a class when expanded; others skip it.

d_gene: .; j_gene: TRBJ1-1; abundance: many; v_gene: TRBV4-1; CDR3aa: CASSQGDLNTEAFF; CDR3nt: TGTGCCAGCAGCCAAGGGGACCTGAACACTGAAGCTTTCTTT
d_gene: TRBD1; j_gene: TRBJ1-6; abundance: few; v_gene: TRBV20-1; CDR3aa: CSAISAGTGNNSPLHF; CDR3nt: TGCAGTGCTATATCAGCCGGGACAGGGAATAATTCACCCCTCCACTTT
d_gene: .; j_gene: TRBJ1-6; abundance: .; v_gene: TRBV7-9; CDR3aa: CASSLRTAYNSPLHF; CDR3nt: TGTGCCAGCAGCTTACGAACAGCCTATAATTCACCCCTCCACTTT
d_gene: TRBD1; j_gene: TRBJ1-2; abundance: few; v_gene: TRBV18; CDR3aa: CASSPGDRFRVYGYTF; CDR3nt: TGTGCCAGCTCACCGGGGGACAGATTTAGGGTCTATGGCTACACCTTC
d_gene: TRBD2; j_gene: TRBJ2-2; abundance: .; v_gene: TRBV20-1; CDR3aa: CSAEGTSRGGELFF; CDR3nt: TGCAGTGCTGAAGGGACTAGCCGGGGAGGGGAGCTGTTTTTT
d_gene: TRBD1; j_gene: TRBJ1-6; abundance: many; v_gene: TRBV7-8; CDR3aa: CASSQDTGEDSPLHF; CDR3nt: TGTGCCAGCAGCCAAGACACAGGGGAGGACTCACCCCTCCACTTT
d_gene: .; j_gene: TRBJ1-1; abundance: many; v_gene: TRBV30; CDR3aa: CAWSVVDLTEAFF; CDR3nt: TGTGCCTGGAGTGTTGTGGATTTGACTGAAGCTTTCTTT
d_gene: .; j_gene: TRBJ2-1; abundance: few; v_gene: TRBV12-3/TRBV12-4; CDR3aa: CASSDGFSYNEQFF; CDR3nt: TGTGCCAGCAGCGACGGCTTCTCCTACAATGAGCAGTTCTTC
d_gene: .; j_gene: TRBJ1-2; abundance: few; v_gene: TRBV19; CDR3aa: CASSIPPSTSYTF; CDR3nt: TGTGCCAGTAGTATCCCCCCCAGCACAAGCTACACCTTC
d_gene: .; j_gene: TRBJ1-3; abundance: .; v_gene: TRBV3-1; CDR3aa: CASSQVLLAGDSGNTIYF; CDR3nt: TGTGCCAGCAGCCAAGTACTCCTGGCGGGCGACTCTGGAAACACCATATATTTT
d_gene: .; j_gene: TRBJ1-3; abundance: .; v_gene: TRBV6-1; CDR3aa: CASSGQVLSGNTIYF; CDR3nt: TGTGCCAGCAGTGGACAGGTCCTTTCTGGAAACACCATATATTTT
d_gene: .; j_gene: TRBJ1-5; abundance: .; v_gene: TRBV30; CDR3aa: CAWRDGRGNQPQHF; CDR3nt: TGTGCCTGGAGGGACGGTCGCGGCAATCAGCCCCAGCATTTT
d_gene: .; j_gene: TRBJ2-3; abundance: many; v_gene: TRBV3-1; CDR3aa: CASSQDLTGGPTSTDTQYF; CDR3nt: TGTGCCAGCAGCCAAGATCTGACCGGGGGGCCCACAAGCACAGATACGCAGTATTTT
d_gene: .; j_gene: TRBJ2-3; abundance: .; v_gene: TRBV9; CDR3aa: CASSVNLLPGTDTQYF; CDR3nt: TGTGCCAGCAGCGTAAACCTCTTACCGGGTACAGATACGCAGTATTTT
d_gene: .; j_gene: TRBJ1-3; abundance: .; v_gene: TRBV15; CDR3aa: CATSRDAAFVGPGNTIYF; CDR3nt: TGTGCCACCAGCAGAGATGCGGCCTTCGTAGGCCCTGGAAACACCATATATTTT
d_gene: .; j_gene: TRBJ2-5; abundance: many; v_gene: TRBV20-1; CDR3aa: CSARAFGKETQYF; CDR3nt: TGCAGTGCTAGAGCTTTTGGAAAAGAGACCCAGTACTTC